What follows describes a single T cell receptor (beta chain). One junction end disagrees with the germline gene, perhaps due to a read error. These data originate in a study of tumor-infiltrating lymphocytes in primary liver carcinoma. CDR3 length equals 14 residues. From germline, CDR1 is SQVTM and CDR2 ANQGSEA. Investigators took RNA and DNA out together from roughly 18-30 mg of unsorted bulk tissue. A constant-region primer served to make TCR beta cDNA from about 490 ng total RNA. Three nested multiplex PCR rounds, a slightly modified ARM-PCR, produced the libraries for TCR beta. Primers for the first two PCR rounds were TRBV1-TRBV30 forward primers and a C-beta reverse primer (approximately 10 cycles per round). TCRdb reprocessed the multiplex PCR reads via MiXCR and lists one record per CDR3 protein. Here the sample spans over 35,000 distinct CDR3 sequences, roughly 74% being singletons.

Sample: liver tumor tissue from sampling region 4. Subset noted: tumor region T4, right-lateral pole. The chain joins TRBV29-1 to TRBJ2-2, with D possibly TRBD1 on 6 matching bases. The clonotype originates from a man in his forties or fifties with primary liver carcinoma and hepatitis B virus infection. This CDR3 is CSVLGPGHTGKLFF. The CDR3 DNA sequence: TGCAGCGTCCTGGGTCCGGGACACACCGGGAAGCTGTTTTTT.